This T cell receptor beta chain was captured in a study of OX40 agonist ivuxolimab in advanced cancers. Study-wide background: The dose-escalation cohort had hepatocellular carcinoma, melanoma, renal cell or head and neck cancer. Overall study findings and caveats: There was clonal expansion of CD4+ and CD8+ blood T cells by week 6 at 0.1 to 3.0 mg/kg. Partial responders at 0.1-3.0 mg/kg had among the lowest clonal expansion.

This clone was seen a single time. Its antigen remains unknown. Clones were read by immunoSEQ multiplex PCR, and TCRdb kept only the in-frame ones, dropping some. The sample consists of approximately 82,000 clones, over 75% of them appearing once. The CDR3 spans 14 residues. Germline V gene sequence: CDR1 MNHNY, CDR2 SVGAGI (reference sequence). V shed 6 bases, J shed 5 bases, and the junction held 6 bases outside the gene matches. The rearrangement links TRBV6-6 to TRBJ1-4, with 7 bases lining up with TRBD1. This clonotype was obtained from an adult with an advanced solid tumor such as melanoma, head and neck, liver or kidney cancer. The sample was CD4+ or CD8+ T cells sorted from blood, taken in a trial of the OX40 agonist ivuxolimab. The CDR3 DNA sequence: TGTGCCAGCAGCCCCGGGACAGCGAATGAAAAACTGTTTTTT. This sequence encodes CASSPGTANEKLFF.